The clone carrying this TCR beta chain was observed once. Germline CDR1 and CDR2: KGHDR and SFDVKD. V was clipped by 3 bases and J by 0 bases, with 4 bases between them. There are 13 residues in the CDR3. This sample is drawn from a study of blood T cell repertoires in COVID-19. In the study overall: Whether acute or convalescent, the COVID-19 samples came from the United States, Italy and Spain.

Sequenced by immunoSEQ multiplex PCR; TCRdb stores in-frame clones only, minus some. The table lists some 260,000 clones, 88% of them singletons. The source is a human donor in a cohort sampled during active COVID-19. Sequencing was carried out using peripheral blood. V and J are TRBV24-1 and TRBJ1-1, with unresolved D. The CDR3 loop is CATSDGVNTEAFF. The CDR3 bases are TGTGCCACCAGTGATGGAGTGAACACTGAAGCTTTCTTT.